The rows below give T cell receptor beta chains drawn from one sample of a study of cytomegalovirus exposure and HLA in healthy donors. Data came from immunoSEQ multiplex PCR; TCRdb stores just in-frame clones and leaves some out. The sample includes about 110,000 clones, about 85% seen only once; the top ten take around 2.3%. The sequencing input was PBMCs. These receptors were collected from a young man in good health and CMV-seronegative. The CDR3 runs from the conserved cysteine through the conserved F or W. The D gene is left open where the match is weak. Rows give clone size only sometimes, using once, few, many, or a class for an expanded clone.

D gene: TRBD1
clone size: -
J gene: TRBJ2-1
V gene: TRBV6-5
CDR3 protein: CASRGQGGSYNEQFF
CDR3 DNA: TGTGCCAGCAGGGGACAGGGAGGCTCCTACAATGAGCAGTTCTTC

D gene: -
clone size: -
J gene: TRBJ2-7
V gene: TRBV7-8
CDR3 protein: CASSLGVAIYEQYF
CDR3 DNA: TGTGCCAGCAGCTTAGGTGTAGCCATCTACGAGCAGTACTTC

D gene: -
clone size: -
J gene: TRBJ1-1
V gene: TRBV7-3
CDR3 protein: CASSPVGRGTEAFF
CDR3 DNA: TGTGCCAGCAGCCCCGTCGGAAGGGGCACTGAAGCTTTCTTT

D gene: -
clone size: few
J gene: TRBJ1-1
V gene: TRBV18
CDR3 protein: CASSPRAGPTEAFF
CDR3 DNA: TGTGCCAGCTCACCACGCGCGGGACCCACTGAAGCTTTCTTT

D gene: -
clone size: -
J gene: TRBJ1-3
V gene: TRBV19
CDR3 protein: CASRMLSGNTIYF
CDR3 DNA: TGTGCCAGCAGGATGCTCTCTGGAAACACCATATATTTT

D gene: -
clone size: -
J gene: TRBJ2-7
V gene: TRBV10-2
CDR3 protein: CASSETVYEQYF
CDR3 DNA: TGCGCCAGCAGTGAAACGGTTTACGAGCAGTACTTC

D gene: -
clone size: -
J gene: TRBJ2-7
V gene: TRBV11-2
CDR3 protein: CASSLDRGEQYF
CDR3 DNA: TGTGCCAGCAGCTTAGATCGGGGTGAGCAGTACTTC

D gene: TRBD2
clone size: -
J gene: TRBJ2-5
V gene: TRBV30
CDR3 protein: CAWSGRGTLKTQYF
CDR3 DNA: TGTGCCTGGAGTGGGCGGGGGACTCTGAAGACCCAGTACTTC

D gene: TRBD2
clone size: few
J gene: TRBJ2-1
V gene: TRBV6-1
CDR3 protein: CASRVTSGGAVEQFF
CDR3 DNA: TGTGCCAGCAGGGTAACTAGCGGGGGGGCCGTCGAGCAGTTCTTC

D gene: TRBD2
clone size: -
J gene: TRBJ2-1
V gene: TRBV4-1
CDR3 protein: CASSQDRLAGSYNEQFF
CDR3 DNA: TGCGCCAGCAGCCAAGACCGACTAGCGGGGTCCTACAATGAGCAGTTCTTC

D gene: TRBD1
clone size: -
J gene: TRBJ2-7
V gene: TRBV29-1
CDR3 protein: CSVVEGQGREQYF
CDR3 DNA: TGCAGCGTTGTGGAGGGACAGGGGCGCGAGCAGTACTTC

D gene: -
clone size: once
J gene: TRBJ2-5
V gene: TRBV10-1
CDR3 protein: CASSMDPGSAQYF
CDR3 DNA: TGCGCCAGCAGTATGGACCCGGGGAGTGCCCAGTACTTC

D gene: -
clone size: -
J gene: TRBJ1-4
V gene: TRBV29-1
CDR3 protein: CSVEGQTNEKLFF
CDR3 DNA: TGCAGCGTTGAAGGGCAGACTAATGAAAAACTGTTTTTT

D gene: TRBD2
clone size: -
J gene: TRBJ2-7
V gene: TRBV25-1
CDR3 protein: CASSDRSGSRHEQYF
CDR3 DNA: TGTGCCAGCAGTGACCGTAGCGGGAGTCGACACGAGCAGTACTTC

D gene: TRBD1
clone size: -
J gene: TRBJ2-3
V gene: TRBV27
CDR3 protein: CASSRGRGADTQYF
CDR3 DNA: TGTGCCAGCAGTAGGGGGCGAGGCGCAGATACGCAGTATTTT

D gene: TRBD2
clone size: -
J gene: TRBJ2-7
V gene: TRBV5-1
CDR3 protein: CASSLGGGGYEQYF
CDR3 DNA: TGCGCCAGCAGCTTGGGCGGGGGGGGCTACGAGCAGTACTTC

D gene: TRBD1
clone size: -
J gene: TRBJ2-5
V gene: TRBV5-1
CDR3 protein: CASSSGTGGAETQYF
CDR3 DNA: TGCGCCAGCAGCTCTGGGACAGGGGGCGCCGAGACCCAGTACTTC

D gene: TRBD2
clone size: -
J gene: TRBJ2-3
V gene: TRBV9
CDR3 protein: CASSVGSGGDTQYF
CDR3 DNA: TGTGCCAGCAGCGTAGGTAGCGGGGGAGATACGCAGTATTTT

D gene: -
clone size: -
J gene: TRBJ1-2
V gene: TRBV2
CDR3 protein: CASSEALAGYTF
CDR3 DNA: TGTGCCAGCAGTGAAGCTTTGGCTGGCTACACCTTC

D gene: -
clone size: -
J gene: TRBJ2-1
V gene: TRBV28
CDR3 protein: CASTVDGGYNEQFF
CDR3 DNA: TGTGCCAGCACAGTTGATGGCGGTTACAATGAGCAGTTCTTC

D gene: TRBD1
clone size: -
J gene: TRBJ1-1
V gene: TRBV28
CDR3 protein: CASSLTGTANTEAFF
CDR3 DNA: TGTGCCAGCAGTCTCACCGGGACAGCGAACACTGAAGCTTTCTTT

D gene: TRBD2
clone size: -
J gene: TRBJ2-7
V gene: TRBV27
CDR3 protein: CASRAIGTSYEQYF
CDR3 DNA: TGTGCCAGCAGAGCGATAGGGACTAGCTACGAGCAGTACTTC

D gene: -
clone size: -
J gene: TRBJ2-7
V gene: TRBV29-1
CDR3 protein: CSVEGTTRPPYEQYF
CDR3 DNA: TGCAGCGTTGAGGGGACGACTAGGCCCCCCTACGAGCAGTACTTC

D gene: -
clone size: once
J gene: TRBJ2-3
V gene: TRBV28
CDR3 protein: CASSPPSYF
CDR3 DNA: TGTGCCAGCAGTCCTCCGTCGTATTTT

D gene: -
clone size: few
J gene: TRBJ2-3
V gene: TRBV9
CDR3 protein: CASSLQGRDTQYF
CDR3 DNA: TGTGCCAGCAGCCTCCAAGGGAGGGATACGCAGTATTTT

D gene: -
clone size: -
J gene: TRBJ1-1
V gene: TRBV19
CDR3 protein: CASSKQGRTEAFF
CDR3 DNA: TGTGCCAGTAGTAAACAGGGTCGCACTGAAGCTTTCTTT

D gene: -
clone size: -
J gene: TRBJ1-3
V gene: TRBV2
CDR3 protein: CASRQGGNTIYF
CDR3 DNA: TGTGCCAGCAGACAGGGAGGAAACACCATATATTTT

D gene: -
clone size: -
J gene: TRBJ2-7
V gene: TRBV19
CDR3 protein: CATRAAETGTYEQYF
CDR3 DNA: TGTGCCACAAGGGCGGCCGAAACAGGGACCTACGAGCAGTACTTC

D gene: -
clone size: -
J gene: TRBJ1-2
V gene: TRBV7-2
CDR3 protein: CASRPPGSPLGYTF
CDR3 DNA: TGTGCCAGCAGGCCCCCAGGCTCCCCCCTTGGCTACACCTTC

D gene: -
clone size: -
J gene: TRBJ1-1
V gene: TRBV6-6
CDR3 protein: CASSSVETEAFF
CDR3 DNA: TGTGCCAGCAGTTCGGTAGAGACTGAAGCTTTCTTT

D gene: -
clone size: -
J gene: TRBJ2-7
V gene: TRBV9
CDR3 protein: CASSVGGLSAEQYF
CDR3 DNA: TGTGCCAGCAGCGTGGGGGGTTTATCGGCCGAGCAGTACTTC

D gene: TRBD1
clone size: -
J gene: TRBJ2-1
V gene: TRBV2
CDR3 protein: CASSDRVNEQFF
CDR3 DNA: TGTGCCAGCAGCGACAGGGTTAATGAGCAGTTCTTC

D gene: -
clone size: -
J gene: TRBJ2-5
V gene: TRBV11-2
CDR3 protein: CASSPVGGRETQYF
CDR3 DNA: TGTGCCAGCAGCCCAGTCGGGGGTAGGGAGACCCAGTACTTC

D gene: -
clone size: -
J gene: TRBJ2-3
V gene: TRBV15
CDR3 protein: CATIKGGQHTDTQYF
CDR3 DNA: TGTGCCACAATCAAGGGCGGGCAGCACACAGATACGCAGTATTTT

D gene: -
clone size: -
J gene: TRBJ2-1
V gene: TRBV30
CDR3 protein: CAWSRRDLYNEQFF
CDR3 DNA: TGTGCCTGGAGTCGGCGGGACCTCTACAATGAGCAGTTCTTC

D gene: -
clone size: -
J gene: TRBJ2-7
V gene: TRBV6-5
CDR3 protein: CASSYSNTGRGEQYF
CDR3 DNA: TGTGCCAGCAGTTACTCTAATACAGGGCGAGGCGAGCAGTACTTC

D gene: -
clone size: once
J gene: TRBJ2-2
V gene: TRBV7-3
CDR3 protein: CASSSGQTGELFF
CDR3 DNA: TGTGCCAGCAGCTCCGGACAAACCGGGGAGCTGTTTTTT

D gene: -
clone size: -
J gene: TRBJ2-5
V gene: TRBV5-4
CDR3 protein: CASSPSNGETQYF
CDR3 DNA: TGTGCCAGCAGCCCGTCCAACGGAGAGACCCAGTACTTC

D gene: TRBD2
clone size: -
J gene: TRBJ2-5
V gene: TRBV5-4
CDR3 protein: CASSLGGTSRETQYF
CDR3 DNA: TGTGCCAGCAGCTTGGGGGGGACTAGCAGGGAGACCCAGTACTTC

D gene: -
clone size: -
J gene: TRBJ2-7
V gene: TRBV4-1
CDR3 protein: CASSQDPPPGRGLSYEQYF
CDR3 DNA: TGCGCCAGCAGCCAAGATCCCCCTCCGGGCAGGGGCCTCTCCTACGAGCAGTACTTC

D gene: -
clone size: -
J gene: TRBJ1-2
V gene: TRBV7-9
CDR3 protein: CASSSRRGVGYGYTF
CDR3 DNA: TGTGCCAGCAGCTCCAGACGGGGAGTGGGCTATGGCTACACCTTC

D gene: TRBD2
clone size: -
J gene: TRBJ2-1
V gene: TRBV29-1
CDR3 protein: CSVGLAVYNEQFF
CDR3 DNA: TGCAGCGTTGGACTAGCGGTATACAATGAGCAGTTCTTC

D gene: -
clone size: -
J gene: TRBJ2-7
V gene: TRBV28
CDR3 protein: CASSPARGVSYEQYF
CDR3 DNA: TGTGCCAGCAGTCCCGCGCGCGGGGTCTCCTACGAGCAGTACTTC

D gene: -
clone size: -
J gene: TRBJ1-3
V gene: TRBV20-1
CDR3 protein: CSGELVNTIYF
CDR3 DNA: TGCAGTGGGGAGCTTGTAAACACCATATATTTT

D gene: -
clone size: -
J gene: TRBJ1-3
V gene: TRBV2
CDR3 protein: CASMGARGNTIYF
CDR3 DNA: TGTGCCAGCATGGGGGCCAGAGGAAACACCATATATTTT

D gene: -
clone size: once
J gene: TRBJ2-1
V gene: TRBV7-7
CDR3 protein: CASSLGSSYNEQFF
CDR3 DNA: TGTGCTAGCAGCTTAGGGAGCTCCTACAATGAGCAGTTCTTC

D gene: -
clone size: many
J gene: TRBJ2-6
V gene: TRBV6-1
CDR3 protein: CASSEGDSGANVLTF
CDR3 DNA: TGTGCCAGCAGTGAAGGAGACTCTGGGGCCAACGTCCTGACTTTC

D gene: -
clone size: -
J gene: TRBJ1-1
V gene: TRBV14
CDR3 protein: CASSQNVGSTEAFF
CDR3 DNA: TGTGCCAGCAGCCAAAACGTGGGGAGCACTGAAGCTTTCTTT

D gene: TRBD2
clone size: -
J gene: TRBJ2-3
V gene: TRBV2
CDR3 protein: CASSASGGTDTQYF
CDR3 DNA: TGTGCCAGCAGTGCTAGCGGGGGCACAGATACGCAGTATTTT

D gene: -
clone size: -
J gene: TRBJ2-4
V gene: TRBV5-1
CDR3 protein: CASSPGQGGRWEYF
CDR3 DNA: TGCGCCAGCAGCCCCGGACAGGGAGGGCGTTGGGAGTACTTC

D gene: -
clone size: few
J gene: TRBJ1-1
V gene: TRBV6-4
CDR3 protein: CASPRWQGSNTEAFF
CDR3 DNA: TGTGCCAGCCCCAGGTGGCAGGGGTCGAACACTGAAGCTTTCTTT

D gene: -
clone size: -
J gene: TRBJ2-1
V gene: TRBV4-1
CDR3 protein: CASSQDSLAGNEQFF
CDR3 DNA: TGCGCCAGCAGCCAAGATAGTCTAGCCGGGAATGAGCAGTTCTTC

D gene: TRBD2
clone size: -
J gene: TRBJ2-1
V gene: TRBV18
CDR3 protein: CASSPSGLQNNEQFF
CDR3 DNA: TGTGCCAGCTCACCTTCGGGACTACAGAACAATGAGCAGTTCTTC

D gene: -
clone size: -
J gene: TRBJ2-2
V gene: TRBV2
CDR3 protein: CASRRGLGPTGELFF
CDR3 DNA: TGTGCCAGCAGGCGAGGGCTAGGACCCACCGGGGAGCTGTTTTTT

D gene: -
clone size: few
J gene: TRBJ2-1
V gene: TRBV5-1
CDR3 protein: CASSGGTLPAGEQFF
CDR3 DNA: TGCGCCAGCAGCGGCGGGACTCTCCCCGCGGGTGAGCAGTTCTTC